Detailed here is one TCR beta chain. This record comes from a study of T cell changes during pregnancy in multiple sclerosis. Sequencing used immunoSEQ multiplex PCR; TCRdb keeps in-frame clones, though not all of them. Of some 77,000 clones in the sample, 90% to 95% were seen once. Germline V gives CDR1 SGDLS, CDR2 YYNGEE. CDR3 length: 14 amino acids. Trimming removed 1 base from V and 5 bases from J, with 13 bases in between. The V and J genes are TRBV9 and TRBJ2-7, with D possibly TRBD2 on 6 matching bases. Material: peripheral blood, obtained in the second trimester of pregnancy. The TCR originated in a female donor in good health, enrolled as a control in a pregnancy study. The CDR3 reads CASSVSAGIHEQYF. DNA of the CDR3: TGTGCCAGCAGCGTAAGTGCGGGGATCCACGAGCAGTACTTC.